This T cell receptor beta chain stems from a study of shared clonotypes between healthy human individuals. Study details: CD4 naive and memory got three plates each, CD8 naive two, CD8 memory one. Study results and caveats: Between a handful of donors, naive CD4 clonotypes were shared at a level of roughly 5.5%.

In the authors' workflow: Junction-only sequences produced by ImmunoSEQ had no quality scores, so filtering differed. Data came from immunoSEQ multiplex PCR; TCRdb stores just in-frame clones and leaves some out. The V and J calls and clone size were taken over from that table, and D and trimming were inferred from the DNA. The data show about 1,900,000 clones, with about 95% seen just once and more than 0.95% held by the top ten. The naive CD8 fraction comprised CD45RO-negative cells positively selected for CCR7 and excluded terminally differentiated effector memory CD45RA+ cells. Worth noting for this clone: Its antigen is not identified.

The germline V gene encodes CDR1 MDHEN and CDR2 SYDVKM. The CDR3 length is 14 residues. V lost 6 bases to trimming and J lost 4 bases; unmatched junction nucleotides: 8. The rearrangement links TRBV28 to TRBJ2-5; 7 bases fit TRBD1. The TCR comes from a man aged 18 to 30 in good health. The sequenced sample was naive CD8+ T cells sorted from blood. The CDR3 DNA sequence: TGTGCCAGCAGCCCTGGGACAGCGCCAGAGACCCAGTACTTC. The encoded protein is CASSPGTAPETQYF.